One sample yielded the 25 T cell receptor beta chains listed below, sequenced in a study of T cell responses to AZD1222 COVID-19 vaccine. TCRdb's copy holds only in-frame clones and misses some; the assay was immunoSEQ multiplex PCR. The data hold around 120,000 clones, with approximately 92% observed a single time. The sample consisted of peripheral blood, taken on day 0 of AZD1222 vaccination. These receptors came from an adult in good health.

The sample holds one count of this clone. The chain combines TRBV5-1 with TRBJ1-1, with a possible D match to TRBD1 (6 bases). In germline, CDR1 is SGHRS, CDR2 YFSETQ. V was clipped by 4 bases and J by 1 base, with 11 bases between them. The CDR3 totals 14 residues. The CDR3 here is CASSLLQGNTEAFF. The CDR3 DNA is TGCGCCAGCAGCCTATTACAGGGGAACACTGAAGCTTTCTTT.

This clone appeared a single time. V and J are TRBV5-8 and TRBJ2-1; D tentatively reads TRBD1 or TRBD2 (6 bases each). The CDR3 spans 15 residues. V lost 4 bases and J 4 bases, leaving 15 bases between the germline ends. The germline V gene encodes CDR1 SGHTS and CDR2 YDEGEE. The CDR3 nucleotides are TGTGCCAGCAGCCCCACGGGGGCGGAGTACAATGAGCAGTTCTTC. Amino acids: CASSPTGAEYNEQFF. Full variable domain (missing parts from reference TRBV5-8 and TRBJ2-1): EAGVTQSPTHLIKTRGQQATLRCSPISGHTSVYWYQQALGLGLQFLLWYDEGEERNRGNFPPRFSGRQFPNYSSELNVNALELEDSALYLCASSPTGAEYNEQFFGPGTRLTVL.

The V call is TRBV5-4, the J call TRBJ2-7, with D possibly matching TRBD2 (6 bases). Germline assignment: CDR1 SGHNT and CDR2 YYREEE (reference sequence). The CDR3 totals 12 residues. Trimming cost V 4 bases and J 6 bases, with 11 bases left between them. CDR3 nucleotide sequence: TGTGCCAGCAGCCCGGGACTCAGCGAGCAGTACTTC. This gives the protein CASSPGLSEQYF.

V and J are TRBV18 and TRBJ1-1, with D unresolved. CDR3 length: 16 residues. V was pared by 6 bases and J by 0 bases, with 17 bases between. Germline V gene sequence: CDR1 KGHSH, CDR2 LQKENI. For the CDR3, the DNA is TGTGCCAGCTCCCTCCAGGCAGCGGACTTGAACACTGAAGCTTTCTTT. It specifies CASSLQAADLNTEAFF.

The chain links TRBV19 to TRBJ1-2; the D gene is possibly TRBD1 (6 bases). Trimming shortened V by 4 bases and J by 0 bases, and 9 bases separated the two germline ends. Per germline, CDR1 LNHDA and CDR2 SQIVND (reference sequence). This CDR3 region has 14 residues. CDR3 coding DNA: TGTGCCAGTAGTACGGACAGAGCTAACTATGGCTACACCTTC. Its protein product is CASSTDRANYGYTF.

The V gene is TRBV28, the J gene TRBJ2-1; weak D call: TRBD2 (6 bases). Germline CDR1 is MDHEN and CDR2 is SYDVKM. This CDR3 spans 16 amino acids. Trimming removed 5 bases at V and 1 base at J, with 15 bases between. CDR3 DNA: TGTGCCAGCAGTCCGAACGTAGCGGTTTCCTACAATGAGCAGTTCTTC. Encoded protein: CASSPNVAVSYNEQFF.

This chain uses TRBV5-1 with TRBJ1-1; unclear D gene. Per germline, CDR1 SGHRS and CDR2 YFSETQ. CDR3 length: 14 residues. The V end lost 4 bases, the J end lost 6 bases, and 16 bases lay between the germline ends. CDR3: CASSPGQAVAEAFF. The CDR3 coding sequence is TGCGCCAGCAGCCCGGGCCAGGCGGTTGCTGAAGCTTTCTTT.

The chain uses TRBV7-9 and TRBJ2-6; D is unresolved. The V and J ends lost 5 bases and 0 bases respectively, with 8 bases between them. This CDR3 region has 15 residues. Germline CDR1 is SEHNR and CDR2 is FQNEAQ (reference sequence). This chain's CDR3 is CASSPRASGANVLTF. Here the CDR3 DNA reads TGTGCCAGCAGCCCCCGAGCCTCTGGGGCCAACGTCCTGACTTTC.

This chain uses TRBV21-1 with TRBJ2-1; the table assigns TRBD2, which was not confirmed against the DNA. TRBV21-1 is shown as a pseudogene. This CDR3 is built from 14 residues. In DNA form, the CDR3 reads TGTGCCAGCAGCAAGAACGGGTCGCGGAATGAGCAGTTCTTC. It yields the protein CASSKNGSRNEQFF.

This chain connects TRBV4-3 to TRBJ2-2; D is tentatively TRBD1 or TRBD2 (5 bases each). Germline V gene sequence: CDR1 LGHNA, CDR2 YSLEER. Trimming removed 0 bases at V and 0 bases at J, with 14 bases between. The CDR3 is 18 residues long. The CDR3 DNA reads as TGCGCCAGCAGCCAAGATCTCAGGGACCGAACGAACACCGGGGAGCTGTTTTTT. Protein sequence: CASSQDLRDRTNTGELFF.

The chain carries TRBV13 and TRBJ1-3; D is unresolved. The CDR3 contains 13 residues. The V end lost 5 bases, the J end lost 2 bases, and 7 bases lay between the germline ends. The V gene's germline CDR1 is PRHDT and CDR2 FYEKMQ (reference sequence). CDR3 DNA: TGTGCCAGCAGCCACATGGCTGGAAACACCATATATTTT. Translation: CASSHMAGNTIYF.

V is TRBV14 and J is TRBJ1-2, with D tentatively TRBD1 (6 bases). V shed 1 base and J shed 3 bases, with 9 bases lying between them. From germline, CDR1 is SGHDN and CDR2 FVKESK. The CDR3 loop spans 14 amino acids. CDR3 amino acids: CASSQGGADYGYTF. The DNA of the CDR3 is TGTGCCAGCAGCCAAGGGGGGGCAGACTATGGCTACACCTTC.

The genes are TRBV7-9 and TRBJ2-4; D assignment may be TRBD1 or TRBD2 (5 bases each). Trimming removed 1 base from V and 6 bases from J, with 10 bases in between. This CDR3 is built from 14 residues. In germline, CDR1 is SEHNR, CDR2 FQNEAQ (reference sequence). CDR3 coding DNA: TGTGCCAGCAGCTTAGGGGGCGCGGGAAACATTCAGTACTTC. Protein sequence: CASSLGGAGNIQYF.

This rearrangement joins TRBV11-3 to TRBJ1-2; 10 bases agree with TRBD1. This CDR3 contains 14 residues. Germline V gene lookup returns CDR1 SGHNT and CDR2 YENEEA. The junction had 1 base not matched to a gene; V was cut back by 3 bases and J by 3 bases. In DNA form, the CDR3 reads TGTGCCAGCAGCTTGACAGGGGGCCACTATGGCTACACCTTC. Its translation is CASSLTGGHYGYTF. The whole variable domain, filled in from reference TRBV11-3 and TRBJ1-2, reads EAGVVQSPRYKIIEKKQPVAFWCNPISGHNTLYWYLQNLGQGPELLIRYENEEAVDDSQLPKDRFSAERLKGVDSTLKIQPAELGDSAVYLCASSLTGGHYGYTFGSGTRLTVV.

This chain links TRBV7-2 with TRBJ1-1; D unclear. CDR1 and CDR2 from the germline V gene are SGHTA and FQGNSA. V lost 1 base and J 10 bases, leaving 13 bases between the germline ends. The CDR3 extends over 13 amino acids. CDR3 loop: CASSLEGGKGAFF. CDR3 nucleotides: TGTGCCAGCAGCTTAGAGGGAGGGAAGGGAGCTTTCTTT.

This chain uses TRBV30 with TRBJ2-1, with a possible D match to TRBD2 (5 bases). Germline CDR1 reads GTSNPN; CDR2 reads SVGIG (reference sequence). Trimming shortened V by 0 bases and J by 8 bases, and 8 bases separated the two germline ends. The CDR3 is 12 residues long. Here the CDR3 DNA reads TGTGCCTGGAGTGTACACGGGGATGAGCAGTTCTTC. Translating it yields CAWSVHGDEQFF.

The chain recombines TRBV7-8 with TRBJ1-4; 7 bases align to TRBD1. This CDR3 region has 16 residues. The germline CDR1 and CDR2 sequences are SGHVS and FQNEAQ. V trimming: 5 bases; J trimming: 3 bases; junction bases outside the gene matches: 9. CDR3 sequence reads: CASSPYKGGPNEKLFF. The CDR3 nucleotides read TGTGCCAGCAGCCCTTACAAAGGGGGCCCTAATGAAAAACTGTTTTTT.

The V and J genes are TRBV6-2 or TRBV6-3 and TRBJ2-5; TRBD1 is a possible D gene (6 bases). Per germline, CDR1 MNHEY and CDR2 SVGEGT. The CDR3 spans 13 residues. V lost 0 bases, J lost 10 bases, and 12 bases lay in between. The CDR3 region has the DNA TGTGCCAGCAGTTACTCAACCAGGGGTGACCAGTACTTC. Translated, it gives CASSYSTRGDQYF.

V gene TRBV7-3 combines with J gene TRBJ1-1; TRBD1 might be the D (5 bases). The germline V gene has CDR1 SGHTA and CDR2 FQGTGA. V was clipped by 3 bases and J by 1 base, with 12 bases between them. This CDR3 has 15 amino acids. The CDR3, as DNA: TGTGCCAGCAGCTTGGTAGGGGTGGAGAACACTGAAGCTTTCTTT. Translation: CASSLVGVENTEAFF.

The rearrangement joins TRBV19 to TRBJ1-4, with 7 bases that match TRBD1. V lost 3 bases and J lost 3; bases outside the gene matches: 1. The length of the CDR3 is 14 residues. Germline V gene data show CDR1 as LNHDA and CDR2 as SQIVND (reference sequence). In nucleotides, the CDR3 is TGTGCCAGTAGTATTGGGACAGCTAATGAAAAACTGTTTTTT. This sequence encodes CASSIGTANEKLFF.

The chain carries TRBV19 and TRBJ1-2; the D is unclear. The CDR3 length is 11 residues. Germline-derived CDR1 and CDR2 are LNHDA and SQIVND (reference sequence). The V and J ends lost 9 bases and 5 bases respectively, with 10 bases between them. Here the CDR3 reads CASGNEYGYTF. In nucleotides, the CDR3 is TGTGCCAGCGGTAACGAATATGGCTACACCTTC.

The chain links TRBV19 to TRBJ2-4, with D hard to call. Germline loops: CDR1 LNHDA, CDR2 SQIVND (reference sequence). The CDR3 runs to 15 residues. With 6 bases removed from V and 0 bases from J, the gap between germline ends came to 12 bases. This chain's CDR3 is CASSPVGLAKNIQYF. The CDR3 bases are TGTGCCAGTAGCCCCGTTGGGTTAGCCAAAAACATTCAGTACTTC.

As DNA, the CDR3 is TGCGCCAGCAGCTTGGTAGGCTCAACTAATGAAAAACTGTTTTTT. Encoded protein: CASSLVGSTNEKLFF. This chain links TRBV5-1 with TRBJ1-4, with D hard to call. V was shortened by 0 bases and J by 0 bases, with 6 bases between the two germline ends. Germline lookup yields CDR1 SGHRS and CDR2 YFSETQ. The CDR3 has 15 residues.

This clone came up a few times. This sequence joins TRBV30 and TRBJ1-2; TRBD1 might be the D (5 bases). V was trimmed by 8 bases and J by 2 bases, leaving 18 bases between them. Germline V gives CDR1 GTSNPN, CDR2 SVGIG (reference sequence). CDR3 length: 14 amino acids. The CDR3 DNA follows: TGTGCCGGATCCCGGGGGGGTCGGAACTATGGCTACACCTTC. Its translation: CAGSRGGRNYGYTF.

The J gene is TRBJ2-3, the V gene TRBV7-2; unclear D gene. The germline V and J ends were trimmed by 3 bases and 0 bases, with 7 bases remaining between them. There are 14 residues in the CDR3. Germline lookup yields CDR1 SGHTA and CDR2 FQGNSA. Written as DNA, the CDR3 is TGTGCCAGCAGCTTCATCTCTAGCACAGATACGCAGTATTTT. This encodes CASSFISSTDTQYF. Based on the CDR3 plus reference TRBV7-2 and TRBJ2-3, the full variable domain is GAGVSQSPSNKVTEKGKDVELRCDPISGHTALYWYRQSLGQGLEFLIYFQGNSAPDKSGLPSDRFSAERTGGSVSTLTIQRTQQEDSAVYLCASSFISSTDTQYFGPGTRLTVL.